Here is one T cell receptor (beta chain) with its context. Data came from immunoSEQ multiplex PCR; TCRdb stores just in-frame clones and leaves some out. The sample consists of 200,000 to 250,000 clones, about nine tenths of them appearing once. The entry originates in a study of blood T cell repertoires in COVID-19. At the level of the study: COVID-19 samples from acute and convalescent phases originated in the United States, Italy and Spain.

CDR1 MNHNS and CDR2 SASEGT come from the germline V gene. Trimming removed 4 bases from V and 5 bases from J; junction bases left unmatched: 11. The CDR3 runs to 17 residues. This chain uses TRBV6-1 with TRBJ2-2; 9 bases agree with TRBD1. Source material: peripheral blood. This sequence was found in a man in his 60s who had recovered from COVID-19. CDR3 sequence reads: CASSATTGGGGTGELFF. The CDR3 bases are TGTGCCAGCAGTGCGACCACAGGGGGCGGTGGTACCGGGGAGCTGTTTTTT.